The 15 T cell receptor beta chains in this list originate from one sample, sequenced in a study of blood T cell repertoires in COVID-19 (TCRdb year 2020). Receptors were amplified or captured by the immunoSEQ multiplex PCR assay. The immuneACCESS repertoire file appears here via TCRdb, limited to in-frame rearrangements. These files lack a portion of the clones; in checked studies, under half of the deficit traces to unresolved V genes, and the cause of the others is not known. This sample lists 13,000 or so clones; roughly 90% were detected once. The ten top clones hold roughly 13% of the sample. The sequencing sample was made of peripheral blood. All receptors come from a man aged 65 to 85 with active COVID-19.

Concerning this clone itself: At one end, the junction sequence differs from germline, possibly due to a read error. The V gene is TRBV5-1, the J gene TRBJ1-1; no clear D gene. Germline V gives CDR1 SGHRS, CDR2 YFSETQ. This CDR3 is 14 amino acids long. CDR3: CASRLEEGSTEAFF. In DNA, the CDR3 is TGCGCCAGCAGATTGGAGGAGGGATCCACTGAAGCTTTCTTT.

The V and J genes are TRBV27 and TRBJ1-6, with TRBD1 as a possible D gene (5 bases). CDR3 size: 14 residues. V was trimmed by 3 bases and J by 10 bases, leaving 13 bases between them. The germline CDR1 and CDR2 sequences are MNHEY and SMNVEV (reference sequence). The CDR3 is CASSLDTLISPLHF. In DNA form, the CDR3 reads TGTGCCAGCAGTTTGGACACTCTAATCTCACCCCTCCACTTT.

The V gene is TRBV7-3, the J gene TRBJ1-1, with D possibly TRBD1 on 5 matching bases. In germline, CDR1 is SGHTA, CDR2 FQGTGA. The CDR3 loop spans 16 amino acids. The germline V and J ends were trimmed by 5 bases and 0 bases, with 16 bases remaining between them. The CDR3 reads CASSLRQSRVNTEAFF. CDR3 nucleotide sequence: TGTGCCAGCAGCCTTAGACAGTCTCGGGTGAACACTGAAGCTTTCTTT.

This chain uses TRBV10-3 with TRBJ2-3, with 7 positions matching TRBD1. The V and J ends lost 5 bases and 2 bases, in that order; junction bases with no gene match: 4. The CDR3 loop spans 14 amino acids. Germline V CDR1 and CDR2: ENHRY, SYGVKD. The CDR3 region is CAISTGTDTDTQYF. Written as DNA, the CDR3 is TGTGCCATCAGTACCGGGACAGACACAGATACGCAGTATTTT.

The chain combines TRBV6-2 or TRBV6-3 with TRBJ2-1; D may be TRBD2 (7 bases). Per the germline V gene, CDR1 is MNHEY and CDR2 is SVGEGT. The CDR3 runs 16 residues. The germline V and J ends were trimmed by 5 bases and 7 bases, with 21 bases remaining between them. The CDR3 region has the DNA TGTGCCAGCAGTACCCCTCTCCGGGGGGCGAGGAATGAGCAGTTCTTC. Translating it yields CASSTPLRGARNEQFF.

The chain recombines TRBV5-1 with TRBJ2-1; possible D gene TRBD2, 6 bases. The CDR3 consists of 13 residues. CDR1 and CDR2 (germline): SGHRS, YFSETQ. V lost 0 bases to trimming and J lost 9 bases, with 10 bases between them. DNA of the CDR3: TGCGCCAGCAGCTTGGCTGGGAGGAGTGAGCAGTTCTTC. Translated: CASSLAGRSEQFF.

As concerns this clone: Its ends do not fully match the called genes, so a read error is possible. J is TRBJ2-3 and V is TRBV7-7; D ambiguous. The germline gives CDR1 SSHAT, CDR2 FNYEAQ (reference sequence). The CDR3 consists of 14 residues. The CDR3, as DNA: TGTGCTAGCAGCTTAGGCGGCGAGGCCGATACGCAGTATTTT. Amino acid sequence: CASSLGGEADTQYF.

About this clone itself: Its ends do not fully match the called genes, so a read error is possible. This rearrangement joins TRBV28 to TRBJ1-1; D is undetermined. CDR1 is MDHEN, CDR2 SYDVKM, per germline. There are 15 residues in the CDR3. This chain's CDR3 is CASSVWRVSGTEAFF. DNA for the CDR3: TGTGCCAGCAGTGTATGGAGGGTATCGGGCACTGAAGCTTTCTTT.

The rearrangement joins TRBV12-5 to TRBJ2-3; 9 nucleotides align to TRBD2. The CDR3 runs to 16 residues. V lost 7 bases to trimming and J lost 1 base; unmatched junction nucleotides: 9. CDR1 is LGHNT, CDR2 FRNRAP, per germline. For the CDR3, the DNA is TGTGCTAGTGCTGGTAGCGGGAGAAAGGGCACAGATACGCAGTATTTT. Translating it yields CASAGSGRKGTDTQYF. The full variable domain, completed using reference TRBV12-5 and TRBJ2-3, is DARVTQTPRHKVTEMGQEVTMRCQPILGHNTVFWYRQTMMQGLELLAYFRNRAPLDDSGMPKDRFSAEMPDATLATLKIQPSEPRDSAVYFCASAGSGRKGTDTQYFGPGTRLTVL.

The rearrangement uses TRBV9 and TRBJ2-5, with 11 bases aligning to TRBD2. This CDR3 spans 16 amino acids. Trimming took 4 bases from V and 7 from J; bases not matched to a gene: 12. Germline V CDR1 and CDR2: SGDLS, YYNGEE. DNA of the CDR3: TGTGCCAGCAGCCCTAATGCGATCGGACTAGCGGGGACCCAGTACTTC. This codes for CASSPNAIGLAGTQYF.

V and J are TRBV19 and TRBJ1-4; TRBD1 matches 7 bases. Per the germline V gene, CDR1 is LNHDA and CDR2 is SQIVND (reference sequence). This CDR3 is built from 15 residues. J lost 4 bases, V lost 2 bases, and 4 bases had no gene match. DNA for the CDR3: TGTGCCAGTAGTATATCGGGACAGTATAATGAAAAACTGTTTTTT. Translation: CASSISGQYNEKLFF.

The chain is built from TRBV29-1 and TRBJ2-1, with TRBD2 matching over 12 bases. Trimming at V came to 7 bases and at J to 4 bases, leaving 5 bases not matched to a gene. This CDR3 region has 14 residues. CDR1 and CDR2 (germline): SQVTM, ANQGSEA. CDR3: CSASLAGGYNEQFF. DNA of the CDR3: TGCAGCGCCTCACTAGCGGGAGGATACAATGAGCAGTTCTTC.

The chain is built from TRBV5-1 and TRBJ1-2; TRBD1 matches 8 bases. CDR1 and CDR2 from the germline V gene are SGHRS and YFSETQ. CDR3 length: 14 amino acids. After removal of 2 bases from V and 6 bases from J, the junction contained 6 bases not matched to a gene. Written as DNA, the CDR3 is TGCGCCAGCAGCTTCCAGGCAGGGGGCGATGGCTACACCTTC. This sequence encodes CASSFQAGGDGYTF.

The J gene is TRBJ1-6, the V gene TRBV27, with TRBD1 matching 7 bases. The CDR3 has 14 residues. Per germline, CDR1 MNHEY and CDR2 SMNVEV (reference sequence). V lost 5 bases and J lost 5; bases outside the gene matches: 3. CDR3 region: CASSHQGDNSPLHF. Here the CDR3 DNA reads TGTGCCAGCAGTCACCAGGGGGATAATTCACCCCTCCACTTT.

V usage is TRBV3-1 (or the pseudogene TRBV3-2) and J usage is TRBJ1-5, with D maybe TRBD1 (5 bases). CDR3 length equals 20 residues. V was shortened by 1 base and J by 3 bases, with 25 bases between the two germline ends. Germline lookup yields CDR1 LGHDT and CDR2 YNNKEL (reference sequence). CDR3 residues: CASSQGNVGSGPGFNQPQHF. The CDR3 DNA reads TGTGCCAGCAGCCAAGGCAATGTAGGGTCTGGCCCAGGGTTCAATCAGCCCCAGCATTTT.